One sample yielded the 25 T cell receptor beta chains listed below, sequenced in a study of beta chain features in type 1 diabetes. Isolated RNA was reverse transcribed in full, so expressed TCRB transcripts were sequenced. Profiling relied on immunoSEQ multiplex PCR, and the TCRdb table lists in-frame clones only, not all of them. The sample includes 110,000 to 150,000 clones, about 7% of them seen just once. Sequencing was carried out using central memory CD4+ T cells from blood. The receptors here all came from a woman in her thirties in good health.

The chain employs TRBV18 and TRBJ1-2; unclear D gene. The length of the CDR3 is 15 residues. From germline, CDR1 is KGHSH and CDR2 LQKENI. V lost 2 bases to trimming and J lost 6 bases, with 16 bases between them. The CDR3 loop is CASSPYAQEGDGYTF. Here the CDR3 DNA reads TGTGCCAGCTCACCATACGCTCAGGAGGGTGATGGCTACACCTTC.

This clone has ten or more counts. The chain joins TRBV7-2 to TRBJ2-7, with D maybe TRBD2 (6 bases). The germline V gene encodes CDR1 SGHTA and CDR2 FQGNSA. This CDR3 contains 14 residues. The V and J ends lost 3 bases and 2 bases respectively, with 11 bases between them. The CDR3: CASSFLEGAYEQYF. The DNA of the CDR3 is TGTGCCAGCAGCTTTCTGGAGGGAGCCTACGAGCAGTACTTC.

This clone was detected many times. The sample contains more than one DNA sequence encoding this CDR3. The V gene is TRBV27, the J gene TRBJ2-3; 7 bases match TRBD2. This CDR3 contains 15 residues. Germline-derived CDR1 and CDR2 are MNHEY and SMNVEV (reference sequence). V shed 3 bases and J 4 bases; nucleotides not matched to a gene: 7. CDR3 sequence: CASSFLVAGSDTQYF. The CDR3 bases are TGTGCCAGCAGTTTCTTGGTAGCGGGTTCAGATACGCAGTATTTT.

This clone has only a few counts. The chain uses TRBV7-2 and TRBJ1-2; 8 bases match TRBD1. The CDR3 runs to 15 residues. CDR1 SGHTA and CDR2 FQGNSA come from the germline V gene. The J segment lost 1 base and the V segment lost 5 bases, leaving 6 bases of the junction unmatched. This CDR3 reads CASSVRGQGNYGYTF. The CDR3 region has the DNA TGTGCCAGCAGCGTGCGCGGACAGGGTAACTATGGCTACACCTTC.

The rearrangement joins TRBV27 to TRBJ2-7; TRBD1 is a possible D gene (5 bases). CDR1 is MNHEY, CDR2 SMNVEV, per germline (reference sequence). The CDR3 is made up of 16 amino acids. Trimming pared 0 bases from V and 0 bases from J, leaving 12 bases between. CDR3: CASSLSGRLSSYEQYF. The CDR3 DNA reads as TGTGCCAGCAGTTTATCGGGGCGGCTTAGCTCCTACGAGCAGTACTTC.

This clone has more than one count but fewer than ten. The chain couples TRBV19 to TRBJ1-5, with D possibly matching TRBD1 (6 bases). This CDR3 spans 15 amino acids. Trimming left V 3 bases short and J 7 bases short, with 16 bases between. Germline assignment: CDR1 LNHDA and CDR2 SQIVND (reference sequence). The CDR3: CASSIQRGKGQPQHF. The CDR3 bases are TGTGCCAGTAGTATCCAAAGGGGGAAGGGGCAGCCCCAGCATTTT.

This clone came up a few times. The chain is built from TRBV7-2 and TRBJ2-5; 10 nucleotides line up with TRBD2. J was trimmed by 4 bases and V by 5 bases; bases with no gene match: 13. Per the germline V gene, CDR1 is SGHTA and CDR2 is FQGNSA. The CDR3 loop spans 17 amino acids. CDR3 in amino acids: CASSQDPSGSPRETQYF. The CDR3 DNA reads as TGTGCCAGCAGCCAAGATCCTAGCGGGAGCCCCAGAGAGACCCAGTACTTC.

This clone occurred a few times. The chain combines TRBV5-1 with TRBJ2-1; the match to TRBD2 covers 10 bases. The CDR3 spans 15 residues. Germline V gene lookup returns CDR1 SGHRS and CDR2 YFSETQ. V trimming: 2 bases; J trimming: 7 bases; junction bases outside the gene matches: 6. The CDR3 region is CASSLGAGGKNEQFF. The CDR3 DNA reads TGCGCCAGCAGCTTAGGAGCGGGAGGGAAAAATGAGCAGTTCTTC.

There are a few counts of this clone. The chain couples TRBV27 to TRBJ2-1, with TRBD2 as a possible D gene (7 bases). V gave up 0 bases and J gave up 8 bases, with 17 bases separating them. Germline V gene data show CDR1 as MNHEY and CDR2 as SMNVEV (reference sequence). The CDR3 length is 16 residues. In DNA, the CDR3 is TGTGCCAGCAGTTTATCGATAAGAACAGGGAGGGATGAGCAGTTCTTC. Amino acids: CASSLSIRTGRDEQFF.

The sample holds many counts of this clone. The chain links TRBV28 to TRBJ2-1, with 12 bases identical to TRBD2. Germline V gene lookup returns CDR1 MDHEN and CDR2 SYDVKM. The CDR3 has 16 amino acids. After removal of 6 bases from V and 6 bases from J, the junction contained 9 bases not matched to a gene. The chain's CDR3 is CASRSRLAGARNEQFF. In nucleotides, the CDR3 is TGTGCCAGCAGGTCAAGACTAGCGGGAGCTCGCAATGAGCAGTTCTTC.

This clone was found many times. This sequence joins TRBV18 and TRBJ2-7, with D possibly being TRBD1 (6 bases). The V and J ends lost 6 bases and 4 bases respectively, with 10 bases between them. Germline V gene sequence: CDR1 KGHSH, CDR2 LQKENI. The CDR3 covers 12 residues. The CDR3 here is CASSGQGYEQYF. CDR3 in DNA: TGTGCCAGCTCTGGGCAGGGGTACGAGCAGTACTTC.

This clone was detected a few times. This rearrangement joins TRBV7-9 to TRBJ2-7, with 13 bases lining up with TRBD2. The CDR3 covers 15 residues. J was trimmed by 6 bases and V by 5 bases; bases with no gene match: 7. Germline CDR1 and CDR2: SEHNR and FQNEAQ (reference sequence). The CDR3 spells CASSTGLAGASEQYF. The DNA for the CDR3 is TGTGCCAGCAGCACAGGACTAGCGGGAGCAAGCGAGCAGTACTTC.

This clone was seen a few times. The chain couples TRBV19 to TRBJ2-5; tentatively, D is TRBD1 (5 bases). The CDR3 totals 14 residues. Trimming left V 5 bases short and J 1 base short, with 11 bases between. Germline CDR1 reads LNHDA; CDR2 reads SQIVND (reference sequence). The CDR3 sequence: CASSPSTVQETQYF. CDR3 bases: TGTGCCAGTAGTCCCTCGACAGTCCAAGAGACCCAGTACTTC.

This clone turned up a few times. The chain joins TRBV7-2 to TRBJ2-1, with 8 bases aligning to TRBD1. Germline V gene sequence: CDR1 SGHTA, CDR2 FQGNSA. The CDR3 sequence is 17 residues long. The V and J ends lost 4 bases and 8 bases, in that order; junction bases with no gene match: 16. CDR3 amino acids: CASSSYRGVGTTHEQFF. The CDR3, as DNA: TGTGCCAGCAGCTCGTACAGGGGGGTGGGCACTACTCATGAGCAGTTCTTC.

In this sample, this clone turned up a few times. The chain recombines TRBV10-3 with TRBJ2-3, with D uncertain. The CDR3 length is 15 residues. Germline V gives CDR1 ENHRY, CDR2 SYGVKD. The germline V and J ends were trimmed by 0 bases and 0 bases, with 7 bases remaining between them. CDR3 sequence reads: CAISESYSSTDTQYF. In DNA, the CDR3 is TGTGCCATCAGTGAGTCATACTCGAGCACAGATACGCAGTATTTT.

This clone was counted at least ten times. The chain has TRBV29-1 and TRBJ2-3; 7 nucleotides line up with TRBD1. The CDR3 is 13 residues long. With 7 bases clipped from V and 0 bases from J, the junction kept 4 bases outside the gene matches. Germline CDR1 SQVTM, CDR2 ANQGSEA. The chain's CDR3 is CSAGGQSTDTQYF. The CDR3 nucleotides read TGCAGCGCTGGGGGACAGAGCACAGATACGCAGTATTTT.

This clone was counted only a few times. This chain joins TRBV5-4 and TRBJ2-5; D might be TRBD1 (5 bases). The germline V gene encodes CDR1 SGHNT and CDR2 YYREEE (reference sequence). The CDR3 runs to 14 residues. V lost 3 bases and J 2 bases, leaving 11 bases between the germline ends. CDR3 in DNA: TGTGCCAGCAGCTACAGGACGGAGCAAGAGACCCAGTACTTC. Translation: CASSYRTEQETQYF.

CDR3 bases: TGTGCCAGCAGCTTACGGTACTATGGCTACACCTTC. Its translation: CASSLRYYGYTF. This sequence joins TRBV7-2 and TRBJ1-2, with D unclear. Trimming took 2 bases from V and 3 from J, leaving 4 bases between them. CDR1 is SGHTA, CDR2 FQGNSA, per germline. The CDR3 runs 12 residues.

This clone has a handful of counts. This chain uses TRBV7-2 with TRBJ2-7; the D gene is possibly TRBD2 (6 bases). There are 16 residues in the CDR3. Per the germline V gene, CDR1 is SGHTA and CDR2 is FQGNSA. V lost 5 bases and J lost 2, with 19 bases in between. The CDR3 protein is CASSPQMGGNPYEQYF. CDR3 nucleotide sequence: TGTGCCAGCAGCCCACAAATGGGCGGGAACCCCTACGAGCAGTACTTC.

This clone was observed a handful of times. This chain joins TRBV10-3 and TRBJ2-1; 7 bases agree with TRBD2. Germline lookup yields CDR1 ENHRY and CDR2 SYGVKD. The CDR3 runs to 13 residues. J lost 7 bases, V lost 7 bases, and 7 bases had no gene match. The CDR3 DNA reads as TGTGCCATCACCGACCGGGGGGATAATGAGCAGTTCTTC. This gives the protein CAITDRGDNEQFF.

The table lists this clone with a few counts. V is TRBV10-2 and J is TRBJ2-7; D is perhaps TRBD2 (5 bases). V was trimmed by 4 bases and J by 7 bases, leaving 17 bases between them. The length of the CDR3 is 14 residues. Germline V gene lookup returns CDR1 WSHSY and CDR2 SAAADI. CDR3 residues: CASSGGASGWEQYF. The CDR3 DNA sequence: TGCGCCAGCAGTGGGGGAGCGAGTGGGTGGGAGCAGTACTTC.

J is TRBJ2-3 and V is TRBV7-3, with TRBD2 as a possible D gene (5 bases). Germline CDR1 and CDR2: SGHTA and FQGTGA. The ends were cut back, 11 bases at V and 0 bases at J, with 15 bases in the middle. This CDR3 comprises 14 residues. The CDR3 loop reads CAGKAGPSTDTQYF. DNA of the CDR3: TGTGCCGGCAAGGCGGGCCCTAGCACAGATACGCAGTATTTT. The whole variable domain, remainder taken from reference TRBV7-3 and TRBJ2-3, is GAGVSQTPSNKVTEKGKYVELRCDPISGHTALYWYRQSLGQGPEFLIYFQGTGAADDSGLPNDRFFAVRPEGSVSTLKIQRTERGDSAVYLCAGKAGPSTDTQYFGPGTRLTVL.

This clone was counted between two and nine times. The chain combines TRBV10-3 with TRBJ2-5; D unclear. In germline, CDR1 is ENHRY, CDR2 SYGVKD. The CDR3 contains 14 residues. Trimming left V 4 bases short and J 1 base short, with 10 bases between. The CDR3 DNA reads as TGTGCCATCAGTGGCGAGTTTGGCCAAGAGACCCAGTACTTC. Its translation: CAISGEFGQETQYF.

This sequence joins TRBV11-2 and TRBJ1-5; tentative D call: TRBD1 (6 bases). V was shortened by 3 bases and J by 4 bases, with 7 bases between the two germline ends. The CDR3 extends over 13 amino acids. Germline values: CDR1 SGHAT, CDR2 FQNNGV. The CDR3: CASSFGQNQPQHF. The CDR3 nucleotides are TGTGCCAGCAGCTTCGGACAGAATCAGCCCCAGCATTTT.

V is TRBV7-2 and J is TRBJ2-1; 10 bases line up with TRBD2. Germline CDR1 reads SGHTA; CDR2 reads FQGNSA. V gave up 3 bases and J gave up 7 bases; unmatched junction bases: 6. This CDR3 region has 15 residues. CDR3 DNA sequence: TGTGCCAGCAGCTTTCGAGCTAGCGGGAGAAATGAGCAGTTCTTC. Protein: CASSFRASGRNEQFF.